Each of the 14 T cell receptor beta chains below was sequenced from the same sample in a study of blood T cell repertoires in COVID-19. The protocol was immunoSEQ multiplex PCR, while the TCRdb copy is restricted to in-frame clones and leaves out a portion. The table lists some 250,000 clones, over 70% of them singletons. The specimen was peripheral blood. The source of these receptors is a woman of 80 years or more with acute or convalescent COVID-19.

CDR3: CASTFSGGSTYEQYF. The CDR3 bases are TGTGCCAGCACCTTTAGCGGGGGGAGTACCTACGAGCAGTACTTC. The V and J genes are TRBV5-4 and TRBJ2-7; 10 bases map to TRBD2. Germline V CDR1 and CDR2: SGHNT, YYREEE (reference sequence). This CDR3 has 15 residues. V gave up 6 bases and J gave up 2 bases; unmatched junction bases: 8.

The rearrangement links TRBV14 to TRBJ1-2, with D perhaps matching TRBD1 (5 bases). The CDR3 covers 11 residues. V dropped 6 bases and J dropped 13 bases, with 15 bases sitting between them. The germline V gene encodes CDR1 SGHDN and CDR2 FVKESK. The CDR3 coding sequence is TGTGCCAGCAGTCGAATGGACACTGCCACCTTC. It translates to CASSRMDTATF.

The V gene is TRBV2, the J gene TRBJ2-3; 9 nucleotides line up with TRBD2. Germline CDR1 reads SNHLY; CDR2 reads FYNNEI. V lost 6 bases to trimming and J lost 2 bases; unmatched junction nucleotides: 15. This CDR3 is built from 18 residues. CDR3 sequence: CASSLDQLAGLTTDTQYF. As DNA, the CDR3 is TGTGCCAGCAGCCTCGACCAACTAGCGGGCCTAACCACAGATACGCAGTATTTT. The whole variable domain, remainder taken from reference TRBV2 and TRBJ2-3, is EPEVTQTPSHQVTQMGQEVILRCVPISNHLYFYWYRQILGQKVEFLVSFYNNEISEKSEIFDDQFSVERPDGSNFTLKIRSTKLEDSAMYFCASSLDQLAGLTTDTQYFGPGTRLTVL.

This clone was counted a few times. V usage is TRBV20-1 and J usage is TRBJ2-2, with 8 bases that match TRBD1. Trimming removed 3 bases from V and 2 bases from J; junction bases left unmatched: 8. Looked up from germline, CDR1 is DFQATT and CDR2 is SNEGSKA (reference sequence). This CDR3 has 16 residues. The CDR3 is CSASTQGATNTGELFF. The CDR3 nucleotides are TGCAGTGCTAGTACCCAGGGGGCGACTAACACCGGGGAGCTGTTTTTT.

CDR3 protein: CASNRTSEEQYF. The CDR3 region has the DNA TGTGCCAGCAACAGGACTAGCGAAGAGCAGTACTTC. V and J are TRBV21-1 and TRBJ2-7; TRBD2, the table's D call, lacks a check against the DNA. TRBV21-1 is annotated as a pseudogene. This CDR3 spans 12 amino acids.

The chain uses TRBV2 and TRBJ1-2; D unclear. Trimming shortened V by 6 bases and J by 4 bases, and 9 bases separated the two germline ends. Germline assignment: CDR1 SNHLY and CDR2 FYNNEI. CDR3 length: 12 amino acids. The CDR3 region has the DNA TGTGCCAGCAGGGAGGAAGTCTATGGCTACACCTTC. The encoded protein is CASREEVYGYTF. The full variable domain, completed using reference TRBV2 and TRBJ1-2, is EPEVTQTPSHQVTQMGQEVILRCVPISNHLYFYWYRQILGQKVEFLVSFYNNEISEKSEIFDDQFSVERPDGSNFTLKIRSTKLEDSAMYFCASREEVYGYTFGSGTRLTVV.

The genes are TRBV1 and TRBJ2-2; TRBD2 is taken as the D call from the table, unchecked against the DNA. TRBV1 is a documented pseudogene. The CDR3 covers 19 residues. The CDR3 protein is CTSSQSRTSGGRGTGELFF. The CDR3 coding sequence is TGCACCAGCAGCCAATCCCGGACTAGCGGGGGGCGGGGCACCGGGGAGCTGTTTTTT.

The V and J genes are TRBV28 and TRBJ1-3, with 8 positions matching TRBD1. This CDR3 spans 16 amino acids. Unmatched junction bases numbered 5, after V lost 4 bases and J lost 0 bases. Germline V lookup: CDR1 MDHEN, CDR2 SYDVKM. CDR3: CASSSQGANSGNTIYF. CDR3 DNA sequence: TGTGCCAGCAGTTCGCAGGGGGCAAACTCTGGAAACACCATATATTTT.

This clone was found once. V usage is TRBV15 and J usage is TRBJ2-2; D not resolved. V shed 0 bases and J shed 10 bases, with 15 bases lying between them. This CDR3 has 15 amino acids. Germline CDR1 reads LNHNV; CDR2 reads YYDKDF (reference sequence). The CDR3 is CATSRDLGRTAELFF. The CDR3 nucleotides are TGTGCCACCAGCAGAGATTTGGGCCGTACGGCGGAGCTGTTTTTT.

The chain has TRBV6-5 and TRBJ2-2, with D maybe TRBD1 (5 bases). Germline V gives CDR1 MNHEY, CDR2 SVGAGI. The CDR3 runs to 15 residues. Trimming cost V 7 bases and J 4 bases, with 16 bases left between them. The CDR3 DNA follows: TGTGCCAGCACGGTTCCGCAGGGATCCACCGGGGAGCTGTTTTTT. Protein sequence: CASTVPQGSTGELFF.

The rearrangement joins TRBV19 to TRBJ2-5, with 9 positions matching TRBD1. The CDR3 has 13 amino acids. Germline V lookup: CDR1 LNHDA, CDR2 SQIVND (reference sequence). V lost 6 bases to trimming and J lost 6 bases; unmatched junction nucleotides: 5. CDR3 in DNA: TGTGCCAGTAGAGGGACAGGGAGTCAGACCCAGTACTTC. This translates into CASRGTGSQTQYF.

The rearrangement links TRBV7-2 to TRBJ1-1; possibly TRBD1 for D (6 bases). The V end was cut by 1 base, the J end by 4 bases, with 13 bases between. The germline V gene encodes CDR1 SGHTA and CDR2 FQGNSA. This CDR3 contains 15 residues. CDR3 in amino acids: CASSLEAGATTEAFF. Here the CDR3 DNA reads TGTGCCAGCAGCTTAGAGGCGGGGGCGACCACTGAAGCTTTCTTT.

The chain employs TRBV9 and TRBJ2-1; TRBD1 is a possible D gene (8 bases). The CDR3 spans 16 residues. Germline CDR1 reads SGDLS; CDR2 reads YYNGEE. V was cut by 6 bases and J by 4 bases, with 20 bases left in between. The CDR3 loop reads CASTSTGEGFYNEQFF. The CDR3 nucleotides read TGTGCCAGCACGTCGACAGGGGAGGGTTTTTACAATGAGCAGTTCTTC.

This rearrangement joins TRBV2 to TRBJ1-2; TRBD1 aligns across 8 bases. Per the germline V gene, CDR1 is SNHLY and CDR2 is FYNNEI. This CDR3 comprises 15 residues. Germline trimming cut 6 bases from V and 3 bases from J; bases unmatched to any gene: 9. Written as DNA, the CDR3 is TGTGCCAGCAGCAAACAGGGGGGGATGGACTATGGCTACACCTTC. Its translation: CASSKQGGMDYGYTF.